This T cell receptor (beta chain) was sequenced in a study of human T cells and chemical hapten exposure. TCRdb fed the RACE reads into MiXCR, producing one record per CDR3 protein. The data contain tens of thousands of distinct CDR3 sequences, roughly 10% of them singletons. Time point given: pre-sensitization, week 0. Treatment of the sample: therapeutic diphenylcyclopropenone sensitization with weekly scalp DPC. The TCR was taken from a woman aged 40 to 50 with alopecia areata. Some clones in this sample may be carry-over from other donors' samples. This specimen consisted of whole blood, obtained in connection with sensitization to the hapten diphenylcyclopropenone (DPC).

The CDR3 loop reads CASSPNLAGPNTGELFF. CDR3 DNA: TGTGCCAGCTCACCGAACTTAGCGGGGCCGAACACCGGGGAGCTGTTTTTT. The V and J genes are TRBV18 and TRBJ2-2, with 8 nucleotides matching TRBD2. The CDR3 is 17 residues long. V lost 3 bases and J lost 0; bases outside the gene matches: 6. Germline CDR1 KGHSH, CDR2 LQKENI.